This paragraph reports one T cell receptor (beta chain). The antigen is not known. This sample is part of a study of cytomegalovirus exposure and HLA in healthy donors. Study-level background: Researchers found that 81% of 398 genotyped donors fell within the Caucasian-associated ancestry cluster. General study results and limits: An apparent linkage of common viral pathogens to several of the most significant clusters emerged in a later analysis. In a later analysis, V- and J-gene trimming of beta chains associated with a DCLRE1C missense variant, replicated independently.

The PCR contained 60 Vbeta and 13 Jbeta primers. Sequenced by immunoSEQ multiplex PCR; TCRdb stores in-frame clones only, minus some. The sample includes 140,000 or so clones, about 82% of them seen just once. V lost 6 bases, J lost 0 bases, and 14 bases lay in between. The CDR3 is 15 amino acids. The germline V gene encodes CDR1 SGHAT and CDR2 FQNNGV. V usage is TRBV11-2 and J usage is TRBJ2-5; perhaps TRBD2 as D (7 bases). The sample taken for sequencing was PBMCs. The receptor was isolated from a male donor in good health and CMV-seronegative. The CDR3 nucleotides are TGTGCCAGCAGGGGGAGGGGGAGGAACCAAGAGACCCAGTACTTC. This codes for CASRGRGRNQETQYF.